What follows describes a single TCR beta chain. Its antigen is unknown. The data were obtained in a study of T cell responses to AZD1222 COVID-19 vaccine. Overall study findings and caveats: Of the AZD1222 recipients, only five to seven were seropositive at baseline. Every sample of the repertoires postdated the peak T cell response.

Libraries were prepared by immunoSEQ multiplex PCR; TCRdb keeps only in-frame clonotypes and omits some of them. The sample comprises 90,000 to 95,000 clones, around nine tenths of which are singletons, and roughly a fifth rests with the top ten. The CDR3 extends over 15 amino acids. V shed 1 base and J 9 bases; nucleotides not matched to a gene: 4. Looked up from germline, CDR1 is SGHTA and CDR2 is FQGNSA. The source of this sequence is an adult in good health. V gene TRBV7-2 combines with J gene TRBJ2-1; 12 bases line up with TRBD1. This material consisted of peripheral blood, taken on day 0 of AZD1222 vaccination. Here the CDR3 reads CASSLGGQGASEQFF. CDR3 nucleotide sequence: TGTGCCAGCAGCTTAGGGGGACAGGGGGCCAGTGAGCAGTTCTTC.